The sequence of this T cell receptor (beta chain) was determined in a study of CD8 T cells in ankylosing spondylitis. Study-wide results and limits: As for the disease-linked clones, they showed a CD8+ phenotype and occurred at relatively low frequencies in peripheral blood. Among TCR beta sequences, a motif of 7 to 9 highly homologous variants appeared characteristic of ankylosing spondylitis blood. In ankylosing spondylitis patients, matched synovial fluid reportedly showed significant enrichment of disease-linked clones.

This clonotype appeared a few times. Its antigen is not known. In TCRdb, the 5' RACE reads were re-called with MiXCR into one record per CDR3 protein. The table includes fewer than 400,000 distinct CDR3 sequences, roughly 8% detected once. The junction had 6 bases not matched to a gene; V was cut back by 6 bases and J by 4 bases. Germline V lookup: CDR1 SQVTM, CDR2 ANQGSEA. The CDR3 runs 13 residues. This receptor was taken from a male donor with ankylosing spondylitis. The material sequenced was blood, either unsorted or a sorted T cell fraction (not recorded which). The V call is TRBV29-1, the J call TRBJ2-1; the match to TRBD2 covers 7 bases. This CDR3 reads CSVERDFYNEQFF. CDR3 nucleotide sequence: TGCAGCGTGGAGCGGGACTTTTACAATGAGCAGTTCTTC.